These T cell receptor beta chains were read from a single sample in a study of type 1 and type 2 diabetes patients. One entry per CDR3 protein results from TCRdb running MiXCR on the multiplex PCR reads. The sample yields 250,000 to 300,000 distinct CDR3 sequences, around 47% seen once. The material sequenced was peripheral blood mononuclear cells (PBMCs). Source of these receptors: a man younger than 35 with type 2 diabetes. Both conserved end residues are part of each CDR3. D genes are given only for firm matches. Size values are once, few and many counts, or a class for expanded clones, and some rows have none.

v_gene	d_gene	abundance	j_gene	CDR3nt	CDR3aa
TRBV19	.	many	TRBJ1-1	TGTGCCAGTAGTACATACACTGAAGCTTTCTTT	CASSTYTEAFF
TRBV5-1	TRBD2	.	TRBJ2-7	TGCGCCAGCAGCTCCTCCTTTAGTAGCGGGACCACCTACGAGCAGTACTTC	CASSSSFSSGTTYEQYF
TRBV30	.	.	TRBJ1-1	TGTGCCTGGAGTTTTGTGAGATTGACTGAAGCTTTCTTT	CAWSFVRLTEAFF
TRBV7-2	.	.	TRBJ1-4	TGTGCCAGCACCCTCCGAAGGGTGACTAATGAAAAACTGTTTTTT	CASTLRRVTNEKLFF
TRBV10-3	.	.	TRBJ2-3	TGTGCCATCAGTGGGTTTGGGGTCAGAGACACAGATACGCAGTATTTT	CAISGFGVRDTDTQYF
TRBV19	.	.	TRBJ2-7	TGTGCCAGTAGTATGGCGGCCACCTACGAGCAGTACTTC	CASSMAATYEQYF
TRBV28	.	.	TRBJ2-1	TGTGCCAGCAGTCCGATAGATAGAGGATCCTACAATGAGCAGTTCTTC	CASSPIDRGSYNEQFF
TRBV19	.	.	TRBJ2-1	TGTGCCAGTAACCCCGGGACAACCAATGAGCAGTTCTTC	CASNPGTTNEQFF
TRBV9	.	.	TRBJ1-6	TGTGCCAGCAGTGAGCGGGAGATCCGTAATAATTCACCCCTCCACTTT	CASSEREIRNNSPLHF
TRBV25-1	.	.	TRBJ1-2	TGTGCCAGCAGTTCACTCCAGGCGGGGAACTATGGCTACACCTTC	CASSSLQAGNYGYTF
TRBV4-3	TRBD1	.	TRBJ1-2	TGCGCCAGCAGCCAAGGTTGGGACAGGAGCAACTATGGCTACACCTTC	CASSQGWDRSNYGYTF
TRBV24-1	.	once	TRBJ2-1	TGTGCCAGCAGTTTATATAATAGTAATGAGCAGTTCTTC	CASSLYNSNEQFF
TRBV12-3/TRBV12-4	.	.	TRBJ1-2	TGTGCCAGCAGTCTGGGGCGCGGCTACACCTTC	CASSLGRGYTF
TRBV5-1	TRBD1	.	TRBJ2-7	TGCGCCAGCAGCTTCAATCAGGACAGGATCGGCGAGCAGTACTTC	CASSFNQDRIGEQYF
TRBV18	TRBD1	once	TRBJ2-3	TGTGCCAGCTCACCACAGGGACAGGGGGGCACAGATACGCAGTATTTT	CASSPQGQGGTDTQYF
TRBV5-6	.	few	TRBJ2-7	TGTGCCAGCAGCCCAGGGTACCACTCCTACGAGCAGTACTTC	CASSPGYHSYEQYF
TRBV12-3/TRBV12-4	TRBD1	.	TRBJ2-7	TGTGCCAGCAGCATAACCGGGACAGGGGGCTACGAGCAGTACTTC	CASSITGTGGYEQYF
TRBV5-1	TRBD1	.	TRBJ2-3	TGCGCCAGCAGCTTATACCAGGGGGCAGATACGCAGTATTTT	CASSLYQGADTQYF
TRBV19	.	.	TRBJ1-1	TGTGCCAGTAGTATCGCTTACGCTGAAGCTTTCTTT	CASSIAYAEAFF
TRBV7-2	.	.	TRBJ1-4	TGTGCCAGCAGTAGGACCCTTGAAAAACTGTTTTTT	CASSRTLEKLFF
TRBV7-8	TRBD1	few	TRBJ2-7	TGTGCCAGCAGCGCTCGGACAGGGGCCAACGAGCAGTACTTC	CASSARTGANEQYF
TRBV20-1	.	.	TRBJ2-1	TGCAGTGCCCCAGCCCGGGGAGGTAGGGTCAATGAGCAGTTCTTC	CSAPARGGRVNEQFF
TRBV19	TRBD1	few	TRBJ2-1	TGTGCCAGTATCGGATTCCGGGACAGGGACAATGAGCAGTTCTTC	CASIGFRDRDNEQFF
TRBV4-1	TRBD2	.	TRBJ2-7	TGCGCCAGCAGCCCACCGGGGGGGACTAGCGGCTTCTACGAGCAGTACTTC	CASSPPGGTSGFYEQYF
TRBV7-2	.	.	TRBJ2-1	TGTGCCAGCAGCGGAAGAGGTGAGCAGTTCTTC	CASSGRGEQFF
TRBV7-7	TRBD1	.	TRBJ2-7	TGTGCTAGCAGCTCGCGGACAGGGGACTACGAGCAGTACTTC	CASSSRTGDYEQYF
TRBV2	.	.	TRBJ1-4	TGTGCCAGCAGTGGAGAAACGCGGGCTAATGAAAAACTGTTTTTT	CASSGETRANEKLFF
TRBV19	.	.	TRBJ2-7	TGTGCCAGCAGTAGGGGCCCAGGGGCGTACGAGCAGTACTTC	CASSRGPGAYEQYF
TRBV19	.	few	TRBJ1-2	TGTGGCTCCTGGCAGGGCGGTGGCTACACCTTC	CGSWQGGGYTF
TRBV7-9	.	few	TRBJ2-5	TGTGCCAGCAGCTTAGATACGGGGGCTACAGAGACCCAGTACTTC	CASSLDTGATETQYF
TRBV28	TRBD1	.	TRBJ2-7	TGTGCCAGCTCCGGACAGGGCACCCTCGGGGAGCAGTACTTC	CASSGQGTLGEQYF
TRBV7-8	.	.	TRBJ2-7	TGTGCCAGCAGCCCGAGAAGTATTCGGGTGCAGTACTTC	CASSPRSIRVQYF
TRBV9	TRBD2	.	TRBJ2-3	TGTGCCAGCAGCCCTCGGACTAGCGTAGATACGCAGTATTTT	CASSPRTSVDTQYF
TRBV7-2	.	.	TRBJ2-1	TGTGCCAGCACCCCCCGAGGTGTAGGGGCAGACAATGAGCAGTTCTTC	CASTPRGVGADNEQFF
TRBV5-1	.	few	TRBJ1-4	TGCGCCAGCAGCTTCTCGGGTAGTAATGAAAAACTGTTTTTT	CASSFSGSNEKLFF
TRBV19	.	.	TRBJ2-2	TGTGCCAGCAGTCCCACGCTTAGGGGGACCGGGGAGCTGTTTTTT	CASSPTLRGTGELFF
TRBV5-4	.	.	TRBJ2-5	TGTGCCAGCAGCTTGGGACGCAGCTTCTACCTCCAAGAGACCCAGTACTTC	CASSLGRSFYLQETQYF
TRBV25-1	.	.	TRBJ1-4	TGTGCCAGCCGACCGGGACTCCACAATGAAAAACTGTTTTTT	CASRPGLHNEKLFF
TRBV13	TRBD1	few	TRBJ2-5	TGTGCCAGCAGCTTTGACAGGGGGACCGCCCAGTACTTC	CASSFDRGTAQYF
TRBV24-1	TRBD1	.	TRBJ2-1	TGTGCCACCAGTGATTTCCCCCGGACAGGTTTTCGCAATGAGCAGTTCTTC	CATSDFPRTGFRNEQFF
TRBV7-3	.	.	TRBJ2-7	TGTGCCAGCAGCTTCTCCGTAGCGGACCCCTCCTACGAGCAGTACTTC	CASSFSVADPSYEQYF
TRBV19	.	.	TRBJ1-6	TGTGCCAGTAGTATAGTTAAGTTCGGCGGAAACTATAATTCACCCCTCCACTTT	CASSIVKFGGNYNSPLHF
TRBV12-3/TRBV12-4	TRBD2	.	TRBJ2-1	TGTGCCAGCAGCCTACTAGCGGGAGGGCCCCACAATGAGCAGTTCTTC	CASSLLAGGPHNEQFF
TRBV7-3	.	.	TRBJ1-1	TGTGCCAGCAGTTACTCGCGGGGACCGAACACTGAAGCTTTCTTT	CASSYSRGPNTEAFF
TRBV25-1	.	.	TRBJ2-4	TGTGCCAGCAGTGAACCCGAAGGGAACATTCAGTACTTC	CASSEPEGNIQYF